This T cell receptor (beta chain) was captured by sequencing in a study of T cells in tumors after PD-1 blockade. Study context: Daily vismodegib 150 mg continued in a subset of anti-PD-1-treated patients. On average, peripheral blood gave 100,000 to 140,000 TCR templates and 35,000 to 40,000 unique clonotypes. Whole-study findings and limits: Peripheral recruitment is suggested, as some novel exhausted tumor clones were in pre-treatment blood.

About this clone itself: The antigen is undetermined.

The V end was cut by 2 bases, the J end by 4 bases, with 14 bases between. The CDR3 covers 15 residues. The germline gives CDR1 WSHSY, CDR2 SAAADI. Input was roughly 550 ng to 6,500 ng of genomic DNA from tumor or blood. This table comes from immunoSEQ multiplex PCR, and its TCRdb copy is limited to in-frame clones, with some not included. The sample holds about 59,000 clones, just under 80% seen once. The source material was PBMCs, sampled before anti-PD-1 treatment. The sequence came from a human donor with basal cell carcinoma. The V call is TRBV10-2, the J call TRBJ1-1; D uncertain. CDR3 DNA: TGCGCCAGCAGTGAGCCCAAGCTTCCTCTCACTGAAGCTTTCTTT. Protein sequence: CASSEPKLPLTEAFF.